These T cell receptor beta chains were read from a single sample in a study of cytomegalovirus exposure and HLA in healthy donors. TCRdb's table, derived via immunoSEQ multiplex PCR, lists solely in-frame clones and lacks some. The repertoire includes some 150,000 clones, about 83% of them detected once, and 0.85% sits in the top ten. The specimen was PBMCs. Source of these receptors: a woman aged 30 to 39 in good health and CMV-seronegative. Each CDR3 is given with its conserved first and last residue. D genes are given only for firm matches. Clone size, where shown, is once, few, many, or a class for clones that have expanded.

CDR3: CASNNLGGAEGYTF; DNA: TGTGCCAGCAACAACCTGGGGGGGGCTGAAGGCTACACCTTC; V: TRBV6-5; size: -; D: -; J: TRBJ1-2; length: 14
CDR3: CASSRGTGNYEQYF; DNA: TGTGCCAGCTCACGAGGGACAGGGAATTACGAGCAGTACTTC; V: TRBV18; size: -; D: TRBD1; J: TRBJ2-7; length: 14
CDR3: CASSTRQLFRAKNIQYF; DNA: TGTGCCAGTAGTACCAGACAGTTGTTTAGGGCCAAAAACATTCAGTACTTC; V: TRBV19; size: -; D: -; J: TRBJ2-4; length: 17
CDR3: CASSSRGTYNEQFF; DNA: TGCGCCAGCAGCTCCCGGGGTACCTACAATGAGCAGTTCTTC; V: TRBV4-3; size: -; D: -; J: TRBJ2-1; length: 14
CDR3: CASSSSSTESGNTIYF; DNA: TGTGCCAGCAGTTCCTCGTCGACTGAGTCTGGAAACACCATATATTTT; V: TRBV27; size: -; D: -; J: TRBJ1-3; length: 16
CDR3: CASRRQGAVPYYTF; DNA: TGTGCCAGTCGGCGGCAGGGGGCAGTTCCCTACTACACCTTC; V: TRBV25-1; size: -; D: TRBD1; J: TRBJ1-2; length: 14
CDR3: CASSLVAGVREQYF; DNA: TGTGCCAGCAGCTTAGTAGCAGGGGTCCGCGAGCAGTACTTC; V: TRBV7-9; size: -; D: -; J: TRBJ2-7; length: 14
CDR3: CASSSSGTNEKLFF; DNA: TGCGCCAGCAGCTCCTCGGGTACTAATGAAAAACTGTTTTTT; V: TRBV5-1; size: -; D: -; J: TRBJ1-4; length: 14
CDR3: CASSLPPGYGYTF; DNA: TGTGCCAGCAGCTTACCCCCGGGGTATGGCTACACCTTC; V: TRBV7-9; size: -; D: -; J: TRBJ1-2; length: 13
CDR3: CASSIGLVNNEQFF; DNA: TGTGCCAGTAGTATTGGGCTCGTAAACAATGAGCAGTTCTTC; V: TRBV19; size: few; D: -; J: TRBJ2-1; length: 14
CDR3: CASSPKQGRRDGYTF; DNA: TGTGCCAGCAGTCCAAAACAGGGCAGGCGCGATGGCTACACCTTC; V: TRBV7-9; size: once; D: -; J: TRBJ1-2; length: 15
CDR3: CASSLEGGTGSTGELFF; DNA: TGCGCCAGCAGCTTGGAAGGTGGGACAGGGAGCACCGGGGAGCTGTTTTTT; V: TRBV5-1; size: -; D: TRBD1; J: TRBJ2-2; length: 17
CDR3: CASRGTGDTEAFF; DNA: TGCGCCAGCAGAGGCACAGGGGACACTGAAGCTTTCTTT; V: TRBV5-1; size: -; D: TRBD1; J: TRBJ1-1; length: 13
CDR3: CASSPAYEQYF; DNA: TGCGCCAGCAGCCCCGCCTACGAGCAGTACTTC; V: TRBV5-1; size: few; D: -; J: TRBJ2-7; length: 11
CDR3: CASSSRTGNQPQHF; DNA: TGTGCCAGCAGCTCGAGGACAGGCAATCAGCCCCAGCATTTT; V: TRBV7-9; size: -; D: -; J: TRBJ1-5; length: 14
CDR3: CASSLGGGRYTEAFF; DNA: TGCGCCAGCAGCTTGGGGGGGGGCCGGTACACTGAAGCTTTCTTT; V: TRBV5-1; size: -; D: -; J: TRBJ1-1; length: 15
CDR3: CASSIDRYYGYTF; DNA: TGTGCCAGTAGTATAGACAGATACTATGGCTACACCTTC; V: TRBV19; size: -; D: -; J: TRBJ1-2; length: 13
CDR3: CASSLDGQINQPQHF; DNA: TGCGCCAGCAGCCTCGACGGACAGATAAATCAGCCCCAGCATTTT; V: TRBV5-1; size: -; D: -; J: TRBJ1-5; length: 15
CDR3: CASSMSSYNEQFF; DNA: TGTGCCAGCTCCATGAGCTCCTACAATGAGCAGTTCTTC; V: TRBV7-2; size: -; D: -; J: TRBJ2-1; length: 13
CDR3: CASSRGVGRTTNEKLFF; DNA: TGTGCCAGCAGCCGGGGGGTTGGACGAACAACTAATGAAAAACTGTTTTTT; V: TRBV27; size: -; D: -; J: TRBJ1-4; length: 17
CDR3: CASSLGAGASYEQYF; DNA: TGTGCCAGCAGCCTCGGGGCGGGAGCAAGCTACGAGCAGTACTTC; V: TRBV5-6; size: -; D: TRBD2; J: TRBJ2-7; length: 15
CDR3: CAWSPRGLNQPQHF; DNA: TGTGCCTGGAGTCCCCGCGGCCTCAATCAGCCCCAGCATTTT; V: TRBV30; size: -; D: -; J: TRBJ1-5; length: 14
CDR3: CASSPRGLAGGADTQYF; DNA: TGTGCCAGCAGCCCCCGGGGACTAGCGGGAGGAGCAGATACGCAGTATTTT; V: TRBV4-2; size: -; D: TRBD2; J: TRBJ2-3; length: 17
CDR3: CASSHHGGDNEQFF; DNA: TGTGCCAGCAGCCACCATGGAGGGGACAATGAGCAGTTCTTC; V: TRBV7-9; size: few; D: -; J: TRBJ2-1; length: 14
CDR3: CASSLAQGSGYTF; DNA: TGTGCCAGCAGCTTAGCTCAGGGTTCTGGCTACACCTTC; V: TRBV7-3; size: -; D: -; J: TRBJ1-2; length: 13
CDR3: CASSTPGGSYTF; DNA: TGTGCCAGCAGCACGCCAGGGGGGAGCTACACCTTC; V: TRBV6-5; size: once; D: TRBD1; J: TRBJ1-2; length: 12
CDR3: CASSLVRGGSHAEAFF; DNA: TGTGCCAGCAGCCTGGTGAGGGGGGGTAGTCACGCTGAAGCTTTCTTT; V: TRBV27; size: -; D: -; J: TRBJ1-1; length: 16
CDR3: CASRNKGDFGEKLFF; DNA: TGTGCCAGCAGAAATAAGGGGGATTTTGGGGAAAAACTGTTTTTT; V: TRBV6-6; size: -; D: -; J: TRBJ1-4; length: 15
CDR3: CASRVTLGADTQYF; DNA: TGTGCCAGCAGGGTTACACTAGGTGCAGATACGCAGTATTTT; V: TRBV2; size: once; D: -; J: TRBJ2-3; length: 14